This TCR beta chain appears in the sequencing data of a study of blood T cell repertoires in COVID-19. About the study: COVID-19 samples collected from the United States, Italy and Spain covered acute and convalescent phases. T cells, B-cell-depleted T cells, or PBMCs provided the cDNA or gDNA that served as material.

Generated by immunoSEQ multiplex PCR, the TCRdb table keeps only in-frame clones and is missing some. Among about 110,000 clones listed, 70% to 75% were seen once. Germline assignment: CDR1 SGHTA and CDR2 FQGNSA. V shed 2 bases and J 5 bases; nucleotides not matched to a gene: 8. This CDR3 spans 17 amino acids. The clonotype was recovered from a human donor with acute or convalescent COVID-19. The donor label of this sample is uncertain. Sequencing was performed on peripheral blood. This chain links TRBV7-2 with TRBJ2-2; 10 bases align to TRBD2. The CDR3 nucleotides read TGTGCCAGCAGCTTAAGACTAGCGGGCCCCGGGACCGGGGAGCTGTTTTTT. The encoded protein is CASSLRLAGPGTGELFF.